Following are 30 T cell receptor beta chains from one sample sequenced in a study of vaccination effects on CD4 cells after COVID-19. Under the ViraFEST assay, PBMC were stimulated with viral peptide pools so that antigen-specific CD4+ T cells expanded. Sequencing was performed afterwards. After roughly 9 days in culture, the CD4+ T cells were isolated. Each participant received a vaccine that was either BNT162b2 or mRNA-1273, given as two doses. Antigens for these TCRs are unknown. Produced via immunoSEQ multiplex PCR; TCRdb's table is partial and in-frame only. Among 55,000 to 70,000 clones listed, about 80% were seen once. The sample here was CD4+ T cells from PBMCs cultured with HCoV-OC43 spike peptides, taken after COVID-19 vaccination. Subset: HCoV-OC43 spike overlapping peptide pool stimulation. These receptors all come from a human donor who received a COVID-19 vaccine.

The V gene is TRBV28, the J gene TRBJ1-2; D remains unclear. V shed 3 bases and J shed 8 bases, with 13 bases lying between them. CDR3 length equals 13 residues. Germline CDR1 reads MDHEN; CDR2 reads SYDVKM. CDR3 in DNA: TGTGCCAGCAGTTTGCGAATCTTGGGGGGCTACACCTTC. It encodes CASSLRILGGYTF.

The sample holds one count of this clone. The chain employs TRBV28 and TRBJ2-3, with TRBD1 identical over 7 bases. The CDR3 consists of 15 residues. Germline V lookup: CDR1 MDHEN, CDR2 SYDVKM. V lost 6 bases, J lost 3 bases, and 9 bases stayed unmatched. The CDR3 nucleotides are TGTGCCAGCAGGGGTAGCAGGGGGAGAACAGATACGCAGTATTTT. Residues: CASRGSRGRTDTQYF.

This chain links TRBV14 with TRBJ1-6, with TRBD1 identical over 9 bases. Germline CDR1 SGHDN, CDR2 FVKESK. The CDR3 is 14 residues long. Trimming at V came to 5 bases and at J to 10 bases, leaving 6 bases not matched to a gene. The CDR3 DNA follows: TGTGCCAGCAGCGCAACAGGGGGCCACTCACCCCTCCACTTT. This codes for CASSATGGHSPLHF.

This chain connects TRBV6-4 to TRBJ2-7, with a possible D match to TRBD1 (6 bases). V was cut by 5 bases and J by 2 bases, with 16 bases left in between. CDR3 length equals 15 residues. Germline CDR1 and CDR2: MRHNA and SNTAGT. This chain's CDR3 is CASSTGTYLPYEQYV. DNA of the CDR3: TGTGCCAGCAGTACGGGGACATACCTTCCCTACGAGCAGTACGTC.

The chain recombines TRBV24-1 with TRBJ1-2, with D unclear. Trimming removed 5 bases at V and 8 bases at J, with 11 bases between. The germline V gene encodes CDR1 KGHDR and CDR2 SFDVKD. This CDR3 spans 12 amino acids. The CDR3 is CATSAGARGYTF. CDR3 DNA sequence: TGTGCCACCAGTGCGGGAGCCCGGGGCTACACCTTC.

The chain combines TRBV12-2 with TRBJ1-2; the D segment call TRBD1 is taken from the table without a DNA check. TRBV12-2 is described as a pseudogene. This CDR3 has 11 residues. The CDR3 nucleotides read TGTGCAAGTCGCTTTACACCGCCCCCCTGCTTC. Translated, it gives CASRFTPPPCF.

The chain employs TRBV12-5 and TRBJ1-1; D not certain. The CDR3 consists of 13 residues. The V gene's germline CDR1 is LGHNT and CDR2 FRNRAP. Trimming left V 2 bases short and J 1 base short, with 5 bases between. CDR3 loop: CASGLKGNTEAFF. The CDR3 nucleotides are TGTGCTAGTGGTTTGAAAGGGAACACTGAAGCTTTCTTT.

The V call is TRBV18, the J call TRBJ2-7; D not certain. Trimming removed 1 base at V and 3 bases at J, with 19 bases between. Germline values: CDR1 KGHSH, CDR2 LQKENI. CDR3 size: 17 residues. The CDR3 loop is CASSPLLGPQAGYEQYV. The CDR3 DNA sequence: TGTGCCAGCTCACCACTTCTCGGACCTCAGGCAGGCTACGAGCAGTACGTC.

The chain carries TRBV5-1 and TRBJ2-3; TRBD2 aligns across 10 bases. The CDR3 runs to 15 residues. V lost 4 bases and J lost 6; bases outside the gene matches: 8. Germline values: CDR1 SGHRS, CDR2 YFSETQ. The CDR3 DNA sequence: TGCGCCAGCAGCCCACGACTAGCGGGTGGGGATACGCAGTATTTT. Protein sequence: CASSPRLAGGDTQYF.

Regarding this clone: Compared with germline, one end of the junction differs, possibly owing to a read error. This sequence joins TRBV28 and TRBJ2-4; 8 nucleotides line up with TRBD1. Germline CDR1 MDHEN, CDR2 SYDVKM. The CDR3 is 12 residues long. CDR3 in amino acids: CASSLSGTGPNF. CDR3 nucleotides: TGTGCCAGCAGTTTATCCGGGACAGGACCGAACTTC.

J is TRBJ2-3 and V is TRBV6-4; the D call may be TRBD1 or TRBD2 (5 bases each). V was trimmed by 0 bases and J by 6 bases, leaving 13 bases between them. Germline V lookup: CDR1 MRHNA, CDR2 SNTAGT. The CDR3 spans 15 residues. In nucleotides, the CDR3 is TGTGCCAGCAGTGACTCAACGGGGCCGAGGGATACGCAGTATTTT. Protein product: CASSDSTGPRDTQYF.

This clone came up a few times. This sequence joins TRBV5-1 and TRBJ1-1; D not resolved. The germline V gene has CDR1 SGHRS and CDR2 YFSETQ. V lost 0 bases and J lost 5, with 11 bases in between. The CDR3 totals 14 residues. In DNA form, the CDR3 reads TGCGCCAGCAGCTTGGGAGGGTTTGGAACTGAAGCTTTCTTT. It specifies CASSLGGFGTEAFF.

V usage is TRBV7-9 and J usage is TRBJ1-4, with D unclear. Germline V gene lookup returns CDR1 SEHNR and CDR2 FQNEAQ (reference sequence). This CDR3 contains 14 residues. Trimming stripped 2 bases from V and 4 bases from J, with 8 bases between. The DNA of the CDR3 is TGTGCCAGCAGCTTATCCCAGAGTAATGAAAAACTGTTTTTT. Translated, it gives CASSLSQSNEKLFF. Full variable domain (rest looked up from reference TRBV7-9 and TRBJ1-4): DTGVSQNPRHKITKRGQNVTFRCDPISEHNRLYWYRQTLGQGPEFLTYFQNEAQLEKSRLLSDRFSAERPKGSFSTLEIQRTEQGDSAMYLCASSLSQSNEKLFFGSGTQLSVL.

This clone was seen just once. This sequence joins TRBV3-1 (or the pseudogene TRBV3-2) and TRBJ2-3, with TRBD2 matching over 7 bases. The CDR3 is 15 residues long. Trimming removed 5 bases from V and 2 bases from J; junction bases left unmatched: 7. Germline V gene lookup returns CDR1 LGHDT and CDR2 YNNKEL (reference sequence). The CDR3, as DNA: TGTGCCAGCAGCGTCCTAGCGGAATACACAGATACGCAGTATTTT. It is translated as CASSVLAEYTDTQYF.

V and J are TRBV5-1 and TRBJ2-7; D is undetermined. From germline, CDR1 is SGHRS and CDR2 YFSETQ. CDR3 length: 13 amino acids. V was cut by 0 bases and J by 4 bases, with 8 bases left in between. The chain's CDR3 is CASSLGGNYEQYV. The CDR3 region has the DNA TGCGCCAGCAGCTTGGGCGGAAATTACGAGCAGTACGTC.

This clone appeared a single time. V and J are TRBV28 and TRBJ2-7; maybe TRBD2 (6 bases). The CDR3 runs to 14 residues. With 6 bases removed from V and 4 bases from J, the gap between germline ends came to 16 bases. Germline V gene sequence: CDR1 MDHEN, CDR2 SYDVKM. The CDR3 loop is CASRQGLTKYEQYV. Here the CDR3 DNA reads TGTGCCAGCAGGCAGGGACTTACGAAGTACGAGCAGTACGTC.

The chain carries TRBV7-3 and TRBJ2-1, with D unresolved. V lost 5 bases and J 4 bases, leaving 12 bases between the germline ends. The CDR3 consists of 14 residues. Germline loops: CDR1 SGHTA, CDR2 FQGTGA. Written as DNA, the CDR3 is TGTGCCAGCAGCCTAAGACCGGTATACAATGAGCAGTTCTTC. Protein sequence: CASSLRPVYNEQFF.

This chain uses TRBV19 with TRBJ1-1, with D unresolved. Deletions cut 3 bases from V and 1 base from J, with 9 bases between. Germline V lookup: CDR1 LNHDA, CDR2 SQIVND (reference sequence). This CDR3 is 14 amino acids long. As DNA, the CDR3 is TGTGCCAGTAGTATTTTTCGCGCGAACACTGAAGCTTTCTTT. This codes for CASSIFRANTEAFF.

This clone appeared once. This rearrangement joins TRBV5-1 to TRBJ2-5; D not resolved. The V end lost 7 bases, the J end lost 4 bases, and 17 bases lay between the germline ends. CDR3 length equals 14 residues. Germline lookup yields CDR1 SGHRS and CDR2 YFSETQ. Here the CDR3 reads CASCKANPRETQYF. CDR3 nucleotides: TGCGCCAGCTGTAAAGCGAACCCCCGAGAGACCCAGTACTTC.

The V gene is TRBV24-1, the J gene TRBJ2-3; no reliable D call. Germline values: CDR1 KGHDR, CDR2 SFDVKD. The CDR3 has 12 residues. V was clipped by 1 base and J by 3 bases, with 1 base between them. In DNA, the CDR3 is TGTGCCACCAGTGATTTTACAGATACGCAGTATTTT. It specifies CATSDFTDTQYF.

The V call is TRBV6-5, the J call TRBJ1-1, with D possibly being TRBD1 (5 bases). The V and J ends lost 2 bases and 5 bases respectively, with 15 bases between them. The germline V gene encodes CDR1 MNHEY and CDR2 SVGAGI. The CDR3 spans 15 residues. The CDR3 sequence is CASSYRPYKGTEAFF. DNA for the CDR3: TGTGCCAGCAGTTACCGCCCTTATAAGGGGACTGAAGCTTTCTTT.

CDR3 residues: CASSLTGGRGGANVLTF. The DNA of the CDR3 is TGTGCCAGTAGCCTGACAGGGGGGAGGGGAGGGGCCAACGTCCTGACTTTC. The chain combines TRBV19 with TRBJ2-6, with TRBD1 matching 9 bases. The V gene end was trimmed by 6 bases and the J gene end by 4 bases; junction bases not matched to a gene: 10. This CDR3 is 17 amino acids long. Germline V gene sequence: CDR1 LNHDA, CDR2 SQIVND (reference sequence).

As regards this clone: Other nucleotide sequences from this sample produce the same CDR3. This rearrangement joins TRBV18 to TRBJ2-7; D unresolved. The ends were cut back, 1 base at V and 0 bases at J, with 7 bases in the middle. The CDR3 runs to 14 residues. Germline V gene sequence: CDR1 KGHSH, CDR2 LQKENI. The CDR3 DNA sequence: TGTGCCAGCTCACCACGCGGCAGCTCCTACGAGCAGTACGTC. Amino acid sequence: CASSPRGSSYEQYV.

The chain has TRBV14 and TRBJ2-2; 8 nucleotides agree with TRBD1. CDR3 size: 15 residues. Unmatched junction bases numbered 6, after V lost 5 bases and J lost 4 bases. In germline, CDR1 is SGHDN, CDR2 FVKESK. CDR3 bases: TGTGCCAGCAGCACCTGGACAGGGCGCACCGGGGAGCTGTTTTTT. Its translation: CASSTWTGRTGELFF.

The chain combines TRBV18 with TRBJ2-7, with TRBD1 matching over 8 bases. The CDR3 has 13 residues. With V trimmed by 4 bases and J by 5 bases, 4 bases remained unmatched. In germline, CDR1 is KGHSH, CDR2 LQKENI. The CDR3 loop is CASSLDRGNEQYV. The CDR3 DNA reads TGTGCCAGCTCACTCGACAGGGGTAACGAGCAGTACGTC.

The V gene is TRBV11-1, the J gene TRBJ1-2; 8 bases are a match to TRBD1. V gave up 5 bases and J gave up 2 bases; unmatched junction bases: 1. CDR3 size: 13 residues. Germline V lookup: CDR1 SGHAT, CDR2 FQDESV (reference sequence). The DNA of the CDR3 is TGTGCCAGCAGCCGACAGGGGAACTATGGCTACACCTTC. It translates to CASSRQGNYGYTF.

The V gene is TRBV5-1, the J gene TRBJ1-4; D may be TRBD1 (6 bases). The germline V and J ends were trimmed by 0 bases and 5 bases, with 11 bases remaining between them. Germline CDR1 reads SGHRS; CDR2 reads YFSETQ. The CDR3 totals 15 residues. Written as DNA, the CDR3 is TGCGCCAGCAGCTTGGTAGGACAGATAAATGAAAAACTGTTTTTT. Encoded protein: CASSLVGQINEKLFF.

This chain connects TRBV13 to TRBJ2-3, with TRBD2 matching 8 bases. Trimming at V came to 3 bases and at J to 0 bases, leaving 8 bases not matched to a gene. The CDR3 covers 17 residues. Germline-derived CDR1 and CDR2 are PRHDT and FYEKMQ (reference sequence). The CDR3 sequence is CASSFRGGGGSTDTQYF. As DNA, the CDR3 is TGTGCCAGCAGCTTCAGGGGCGGCGGGGGGAGCACAGATACGCAGTATTTT.

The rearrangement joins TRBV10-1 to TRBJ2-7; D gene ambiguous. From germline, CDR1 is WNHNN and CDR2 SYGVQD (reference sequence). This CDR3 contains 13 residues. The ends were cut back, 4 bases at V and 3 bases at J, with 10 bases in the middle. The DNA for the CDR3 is TGCGCCAGCAGTGTGGTCACCTACTACGAGCAGTACGTC. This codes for CASSVVTYYEQYV.

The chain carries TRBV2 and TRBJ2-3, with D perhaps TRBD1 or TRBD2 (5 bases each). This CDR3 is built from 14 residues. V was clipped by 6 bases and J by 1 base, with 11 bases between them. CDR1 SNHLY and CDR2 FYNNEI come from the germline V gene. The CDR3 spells CASRWGSGTDTQYF. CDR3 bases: TGTGCCAGCAGATGGGGGTCGGGCACAGATACGCAGTATTTT.